What follows are 16 T cell receptor beta chains derived from one specimen sequenced in a study of T cell responses to AZD1222 COVID-19 vaccine. The data were produced by immunoSEQ multiplex PCR, yet TCRdb's version contains in-frame clones alone and is incomplete. The sample has 100,000 or so clones; about four fifths are singletons. This specimen consisted of peripheral blood, obtained on day 0 of AZD1222 vaccination. The source is an adult in good health.

The CDR3 DNA sequence: TGTGCCAGCTCACCCGGGACAGGGACGGGTGGTCACACTGAAGCTTTCTTT. Protein sequence: CASSPGTGTGGHTEAFF. The chain uses TRBV18 and TRBJ1-1; 9 nucleotides agree with TRBD1. Germline trimming cut 3 bases from V and 3 bases from J; bases unmatched to any gene: 11. Germline V CDR1 and CDR2: KGHSH, LQKENI. This CDR3 is 17 amino acids long.

The V and J genes are TRBV3-1 (or the pseudogene TRBV3-2) and TRBJ1-6; 9 bases are shared with TRBD1. V shed 4 bases and J 0 bases; nucleotides not matched to a gene: 7. The germline V gene has CDR1 LGHDT and CDR2 YNNKEL (reference sequence). CDR3 length equals 18 residues. CDR3 in amino acids: CASSRTGQGSSYNSPLHF. The CDR3 region has the DNA TGTGCCAGCAGCCGGACTGGACAGGGGAGCTCCTATAATTCACCCCTCCACTTT.

This sequence joins TRBV5-1 and TRBJ1-2; D ambiguous. Trimming took 4 bases from V and 7 from J, leaving 17 bases between them. Germline values: CDR1 SGHRS, CDR2 YFSETQ. The CDR3 length is 14 residues. CDR3: CASSPRTGSGGYTF. The DNA of the CDR3 is TGCGCCAGCAGCCCCCGGACGGGAAGTGGTGGCTACACCTTC.

This chain joins TRBV25-1 and TRBJ2-7; the match to TRBD1 covers 10 bases. The CDR3 totals 15 residues. V shed 6 bases, J shed 5 bases, and the junction held 10 bases outside the gene matches. Per the germline V gene, CDR1 is MGHDK and CDR2 is SYGVNS. CDR3 DNA sequence: TGTGCCAGCAGCCCCCCGGGACAGGGGAAGAACGAGCAGTACTTC. Translated: CASSPPGQGKNEQYF.

Only one count was recorded for this clone. The chain has TRBV5-1 and TRBJ1-4; TRBD1 aligns across 8 bases. V trimming: 5 bases; J trimming: 7 bases; junction bases outside the gene matches: 4. This CDR3 region has 13 residues. The germline V gene encodes CDR1 SGHRS and CDR2 YFSETQ. The CDR3 DNA follows: TGCGCCAGCAGTACGGACAGGGTTGAAAAACTGTTTTTT. This encodes CASSTDRVEKLFF.

The chain recombines TRBV6-5 with TRBJ2-7; D may be TRBD1 (6 bases). Germline CDR1 MNHEY, CDR2 SVGAGI. The CDR3 extends over 13 amino acids. This chain's CDR3 is CAVRDQQGGEQYV. The CDR3 DNA sequence: TGTGCGGTCCGGGACCAACAGGGTGGGGAGCAGTACGTC.

The table lists this clone with a count of one. V gene TRBV28 combines with J gene TRBJ1-2, with 9 bases that match TRBD1. The CDR3 sequence is 14 residues long. Germline loops: CDR1 MDHEN, CDR2 SYDVKM. The junction had 6 bases not matched to a gene; V was cut back by 5 bases and J by 5 bases. Here the CDR3 reads CASSRTGGGYGYTF. The CDR3 bases are TGTGCCAGCAGTCGTACAGGGGGCGGTTATGGCTACACCTTC.

The sample holds one count of this clone. The genes are TRBV5-4 and TRBJ1-2, with D maybe TRBD1 (6 bases). The V gene's germline CDR1 is SGHNT and CDR2 YYREEE (reference sequence). The CDR3 runs 13 residues. V lost 1 base and J lost 8, with 12 bases in between. CDR3: CASSLSGGRGYTF. The CDR3 coding sequence is TGTGCCAGCAGCTTGAGTGGGGGCCGCGGCTACACCTTC.

The chain uses TRBV18 and TRBJ1-3; D gene ambiguous. Germline V gene lookup returns CDR1 KGHSH and CDR2 LQKENI. The V and J ends lost 3 bases and 0 bases respectively, with 9 bases between them. This CDR3 is built from 15 residues. The CDR3 DNA is TGTGCCAGCTCACCGGCGGTACGCTCTGGAAACACCATATATTTT. It specifies CASSPAVRSGNTIYF. Complete variable domain (other parts from reference TRBV18 and TRBJ1-3): NAGVMQNPRHLVRRRGQEARLRCSPMKGHSHVYWYRQLPEEGLKFMVYLQKENIIDESGMPKERFSAEFPKEGPSILRIQQVVRGDSAAYFCASSPAVRSGNTIYFGEGSWLTVV.

The J gene is TRBJ1-1, the V gene TRBV5-4; D gene unclear. CDR1 and CDR2 from the germline V gene are SGHNT and YYREEE (reference sequence). V was pared by 0 bases and J by 2 bases, with 11 bases between. The CDR3 spans 15 residues. In DNA, the CDR3 is TGTGCCAGCAGCTTGGCCCTCTACAGCAACACTGAAGCTTTCTTT. Its translation: CASSLALYSNTEAFF.

This clone has only one observation. The chain has TRBV2 and TRBJ2-7; D unclear. This CDR3 region has 14 residues. V was shortened by 6 bases and J by 4 bases, with 16 bases between the two germline ends. The germline V gene has CDR1 SNHLY and CDR2 FYNNEI. CDR3 in amino acids: CASSQIRGEYEQYF. In DNA form, the CDR3 reads TGTGCCAGCAGCCAAATACGTGGGGAATACGAGCAGTACTTC.

The CDR3 protein is CASSLEARAVSGNTIYF. DNA for the CDR3: TGTGCCAGCAGCTTAGAGGCCCGAGCGGTCTCTGGAAACACCATATATTTT. The chain has TRBV13 and TRBJ1-3; D unclear. V lost 1 base and J lost 0, with 13 bases in between. This CDR3 comprises 17 residues. Germline CDR1 reads PRHDT; CDR2 reads FYEKMQ (reference sequence).

V and J are TRBV24-1 and TRBJ2-2, with TRBD1 identical over 7 bases. The germline gives CDR1 KGHDR, CDR2 SFDVKD. This CDR3 region has 17 residues. V dropped 4 bases and J dropped 1; count of bases not matched to a gene: 8. CDR3: CATSEPRTGMNTGELFF. The CDR3 DNA reads TGTGCCACCAGTGAACCTAGGACAGGCATGAACACCGGGGAGCTGTTTTTT.

In nucleotides, the CDR3 is TGTGCCAGCAGTGAGGGACAGGGGCCCAATGAGCAGTTCTTC. It specifies CASSEGQGPNEQFF. The chain recombines TRBV25-1 with TRBJ2-1; 10 bases fit TRBD1. The CDR3 is 14 residues long. V lost 3 bases to trimming and J lost 6 bases; unmatched junction nucleotides: 2. Looked up from germline, CDR1 is MGHDK and CDR2 is SYGVNS.

CDR3 protein: CASSSWAGSFDSGANVLTF. In DNA, the CDR3 is TGTGCCAGCAGTTCCTGGGCGGGCAGCTTTGACTCTGGGGCCAACGTCCTGACTTTC. The chain employs TRBV28 and TRBJ2-6; possible D gene TRBD2, 5 bases. CDR3 length: 19 amino acids. Germline assignment: CDR1 MDHEN and CDR2 SYDVKM. V dropped 4 bases and J dropped 0 bases, with 19 bases sitting between them.

This sequence joins TRBV5-5 and TRBJ2-5; no clear D gene. CDR1 is SGHKS, CDR2 YYEKEE, per germline (reference sequence). Trimming took off 4 bases at V and 2 bases at J, with 12 bases between the two ends. The CDR3 totals 14 residues. The CDR3 DNA follows: TGTGCCAGCAGCGCTTATTCGGGTCAAGAGACCCAGTACTTC. It is translated as CASSAYSGQETQYF.